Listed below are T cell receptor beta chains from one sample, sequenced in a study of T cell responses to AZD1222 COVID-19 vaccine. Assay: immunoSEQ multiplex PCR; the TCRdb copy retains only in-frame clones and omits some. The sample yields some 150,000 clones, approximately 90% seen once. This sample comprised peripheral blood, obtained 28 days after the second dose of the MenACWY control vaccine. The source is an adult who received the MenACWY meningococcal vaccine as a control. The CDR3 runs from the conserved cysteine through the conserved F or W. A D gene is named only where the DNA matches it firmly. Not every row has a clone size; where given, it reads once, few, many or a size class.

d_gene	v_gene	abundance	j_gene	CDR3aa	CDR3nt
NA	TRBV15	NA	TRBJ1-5	CATSRDRASNQPQHF	TGTGCCACCAGCAGAGATCGAGCCTCCAATCAGCCCCAGCATTTT
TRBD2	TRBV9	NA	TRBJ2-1	CASSHQQRTSGRGFSYNEQFF	TGTGCCAGCAGTCACCAACAACGGACTAGCGGGAGGGGATTCTCCTACAATGAGCAGTTCTTC
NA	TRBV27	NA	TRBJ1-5	CASSPHNQPQHF	TGTGCCAGCAGTCCCCACAATCAGCCCCAGCATTTT
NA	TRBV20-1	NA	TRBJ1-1	CSASWPGIGAEAFF	TGCAGTGCTAGTTGGCCCGGGATCGGCGCTGAAGCTTTCTTT
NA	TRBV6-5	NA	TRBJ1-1	CASSFFSGSHTEAFF	TGTGCCAGCAGTTTTTTCTCAGGGTCCCACACTGAAGCTTTCTTT
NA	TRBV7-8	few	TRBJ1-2	CASSLLGYGYTF	TGTGCCAGCAGCTTATTAGGATATGGCTACACCTTC
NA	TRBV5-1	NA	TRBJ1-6	CASSSGDGYNSPLHF	TGCGCCAGCAGCTCGGGGGATGGGTATAATTCACCCCTCCACTTT
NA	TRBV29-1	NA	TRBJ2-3	CSVGGPSGRTDTQYF	TGCAGCGTGGGGGGGCCTAGCGGCCGCACAGATACGCAGTATTTT
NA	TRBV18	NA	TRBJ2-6	CASSLGAGANVLTF	TGTGCCAGCTCACTAGGGGCGGGGGCCAACGTCCTGACTTTC
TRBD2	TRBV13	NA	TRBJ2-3	CASSLGVAGASMGDTQYF	TGTGCCAGCAGCTTAGGGGTAGCGGGAGCATCAATGGGAGATACGCAGTATTTT
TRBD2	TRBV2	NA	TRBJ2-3	CARTSGRGDTQYF	TGTGCCAGAACTAGCGGGAGAGGCGATACGCAGTATTTT
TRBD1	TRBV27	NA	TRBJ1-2	CASSQQGAYGYTF	TGTGCCAGCAGTCAACAGGGGGCCTATGGCTACACCTTC